The 11 T cell receptor beta chains given below trace back to one sample, sequenced in a study of CD8 T cells in ankylosing spondylitis. TCRdb used MiXCR to reprocess the 5' RACE reads, holding one entry per CDR3 protein. The top ten clones hold over 20% of a sample with 220,000 or so distinct CDR3 sequences, roughly a tenth of them seen once. Sequenced sample: blood, either unsorted or a sorted T cell fraction (not recorded which). All receptors derive from a male donor with ankylosing spondylitis or in good health (not recorded which).

This clonotype was seen at least ten times. The CDR3 DNA reads as TGCAGTGCTAGAGAGTCGGGAGCTTGGGTTGGCTACACCTTC. Translation gives CSARESGAWVGYTF. The chain employs TRBV20-1 and TRBJ1-2; no definite D call. Germline CDR1 is DFQATT and CDR2 is SNEGSKA (reference sequence). This CDR3 has 14 residues. V was clipped by 0 bases and J by 7 bases, with 15 bases between them.

The rearrangement links TRBV28 to TRBJ1-4; D gene ambiguous. The germline V gene encodes CDR1 MDHEN and CDR2 SYDVKM. CDR3 length: 12 residues. V was shortened by 3 bases and J by 8 bases, with 7 bases between the two germline ends. The CDR3 bases are TGTGCCAGCAGTTTTCTTTCCGAAAAACTGTTTTTT. Translation gives CASSFLSEKLFF. Complete variable domain (other parts from reference TRBV28 and TRBJ1-4): DVKVTQSSRYLVKRTGEKVFLECVQDMDHENMFWYRQDPGLGLRLIYFSYDVKMKEKGDIPEGYSVSREKKERFSLILESASTNQTSMYLCASSFLSEKLFFGSGTQLSVL.

The table lists this clonotype with many counts. The CDR3 loop is CASAKPGTRSTGELFF. The CDR3 bases are TGTGCCAGCGCGAAACCTGGAACACGGTCCACCGGGGAGCTGTTTTTT. The chain has TRBV7-3 and TRBJ2-2; D call uncertain. The CDR3 extends over 16 amino acids. Trimming took 8 bases from V and 4 from J, leaving 20 bases between them. Germline loops: CDR1 SGHTA, CDR2 FQGTGA.

This clonotype was counted at least ten times. This chain connects TRBV15 to TRBJ1-1; D ambiguous. Trimming left V 7 bases short and J 6 bases short, with 21 bases between. Germline CDR1 LNHNV, CDR2 YYDKDF (reference sequence). CDR3 length: 15 amino acids. CDR3 in amino acids: CATKVALNPIAEAFF. For the CDR3, the DNA is TGTGCCACCAAGGTAGCTCTCAACCCTATCGCTGAAGCTTTCTTT. The full variable domain, rest sourced from reference TRBV15 and TRBJ1-1, is DAMVIQNPRYQVTQFGKPVTLSCSQTLNHNVMYWYQQKSSQAPKLLFHYYDKDFNNEADTPDNFQSRRPNTSFCFLDIRSPGLGDTAMYLCATKVALNPIAEAFFGQGTRLTVV.

This rearrangement joins TRBV29-1 to TRBJ2-2; 10 positions agree with TRBD2. Looked up from germline, CDR1 is SQVTM and CDR2 is ANQGSEA. The V gene end was trimmed by 4 bases and the J gene end by 6 bases; junction bases not matched to a gene: 8. The length of the CDR3 is 15 residues. The CDR3 DNA reads TGCAGCGTTGCTCCAGCGGGGGGGCGATCCGGGGAGCTGTTTTTT. Protein product: CSVAPAGGRSGELFF.

This clonotype has at least ten counts. This chain links TRBV28 with TRBJ1-1; tentatively, D is TRBD1 (6 bases). Between the trimmed V and J ends, which lost 5 bases and 3 bases, there was a span of 16 bases. Per germline, CDR1 MDHEN and CDR2 SYDVKM. There are 15 residues in the CDR3. In DNA form, the CDR3 reads TGTGCCAGCAGTCCTTCCCAGGGGTACGACACTGAAGCTTTCTTT. Its translation: CASSPSQGYDTEAFF.

This clonotype has at least ten counts. The rearrangement joins TRBV15 to TRBJ1-2; D is uncertain. This CDR3 has 14 amino acids. Germline assignment: CDR1 LNHNV and CDR2 YYDKDF (reference sequence). V lost 0 bases and J 7 bases, leaving 12 bases between the germline ends. The CDR3 loop is CATSRDLGGGGYTF. CDR3 nucleotides: TGTGCCACCAGCAGAGATCTGGGAGGTGGTGGCTACACCTTC.

This clonotype was counted many times. The chain carries TRBV28 and TRBJ2-6; 7 positions agree with TRBD1. The germline V gene encodes CDR1 MDHEN and CDR2 SYDVKM. Losses at the gene ends were 1 base for V and 7 bases for J; bases not matched to a gene: 7. The CDR3 totals 16 residues. CDR3 residues: CASSLSRAGGANVLTF. CDR3 DNA sequence: TGTGCCAGCAGTTTATCTCGGGCAGGGGGAGCCAACGTCCTGACTTTC.

This clonotype was counted at least ten times. This chain's CDR3 is CASSSITGSYSPLHF. The CDR3 DNA reads TGTGCCAGCAGCTCCATTACAGGGAGTTATTCACCCCTCCACTTT. J is TRBJ1-6 and V is TRBV7-2; a possible D gene is TRBD1 (6 bases). The length of the CDR3 is 15 residues. Germline V CDR1 and CDR2: SGHTA, FQGNSA. With 4 bases removed from V and 8 bases from J, the gap between germline ends came to 15 bases.

This clonotype is medium-sized (0.01 to 0.1%) within its sample. The rearrangement uses TRBV15 and TRBJ2-4; unclear D gene. Trimming removed 0 bases from V and 0 bases from J, with 9 bases in between. In germline, CDR1 is LNHNV, CDR2 YYDKDF (reference sequence). CDR3 length: 16 amino acids. The CDR3 region is CATSRDWPVAKNIQYF. CDR3 DNA: TGTGCCACCAGCAGAGATTGGCCTGTAGCCAAAAACATTCAGTACTTC.

This chain uses TRBV7-9 with TRBJ2-7; no definite D call. Germline CDR1 is SEHNR and CDR2 is FQNEAQ (reference sequence). Trimming shortened V by 1 base and J by 5 bases, and 6 bases separated the two germline ends. The CDR3 extends over 12 amino acids. CDR3 sequence: CASSLEYNEQYF. The CDR3 bases are TGTGCCAGCAGCTTAGAATACAACGAGCAGTACTTC.